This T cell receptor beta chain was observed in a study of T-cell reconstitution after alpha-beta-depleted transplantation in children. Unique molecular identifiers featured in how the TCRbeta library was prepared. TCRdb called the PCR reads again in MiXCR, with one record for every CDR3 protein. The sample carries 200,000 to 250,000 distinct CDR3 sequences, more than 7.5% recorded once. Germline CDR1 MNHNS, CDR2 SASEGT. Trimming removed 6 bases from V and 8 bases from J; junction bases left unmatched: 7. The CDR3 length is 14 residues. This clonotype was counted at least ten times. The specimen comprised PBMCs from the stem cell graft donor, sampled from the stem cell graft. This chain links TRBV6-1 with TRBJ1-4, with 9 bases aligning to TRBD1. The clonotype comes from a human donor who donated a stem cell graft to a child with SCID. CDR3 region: CASSLGTGLEKLFF. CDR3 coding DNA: TGTGCCAGCAGCCTCGGGACAGGGTTAGAAAAACTGTTTTTT.